This TCR beta chain was sequenced for a study of blood T cell repertoires in COVID-19. On the study more broadly: The origin of the acute and convalescent COVID-19 samples was the United States, Italy and Spain. Sources were T cells, B-cell-depleted T cells, or PBMCs; the material itself was cDNA or gDNA.

Authors' processing steps: By means of reference gene primer amplification, nucleated cell counts were estimated. Clones were read by immunoSEQ multiplex PCR, and TCRdb kept only the in-frame ones, dropping some. V and J calls and clone size are copied from that table; D and trimming were computed from the DNA. The table lists approximately 250,000 clones, around 84% of them singletons. In Seattle, patients joined the study during active infection and were tracked longitudinally. Germline loops: CDR1 SQVTM, CDR2 ANQGSEA. The CDR3 consists of 14 residues. V was trimmed by 6 bases and J by 3 bases, leaving 15 bases between them.

This chain uses TRBV29-1 with TRBJ1-3; the D gene is possibly TRBD1 (6 bases). Specimen: peripheral blood. The sequence was collected from a woman aged 55-69 years with COVID-19, enrolled during active disease. The CDR3 loop reads CSVPWGPDGNTIYF. In DNA form, the CDR3 reads TGCAGCGTCCCTTGGGGGCCAGATGGAAACACCATATATTTT. The whole variable domain, filled in from reference TRBV29-1 and TRBJ1-3, reads SAVISQKPSRDICQRGTSLTIQCQVDSQVTMMFWYRQQPGQSLTLIATANQGSEATYESGFVIDKFPISRPNLTFSTLTVSNMSPEDSSIYLCSVPWGPDGNTIYFGEGSWLTVV.